Each of the 2 T cell receptor beta chains below was sequenced from the same sample in a study of blood T cell repertoires in COVID-19. Here immunoSEQ multiplex PCR was the method, and the copy in TCRdb shows in-frame clones only, minus some. The repertoire holds 200,000 to 250,000 clones, with 82% as singletons. Sequenced: PBMCs or T cells enriched from blood (not recorded which). The receptors come from a woman aged 55-69 years who had recovered from COVID-19.

The chain couples TRBV11-3 to TRBJ2-1; D may be TRBD2 (6 bases). This CDR3 region has 15 residues. V lost 1 base to trimming and J lost 4 bases, with 11 bases between them. The germline V gene encodes CDR1 SGHNT and CDR2 YENEEA. The CDR3 loop is CASSLVGGGYNEQFF. The CDR3 DNA reads TGTGCCAGCAGCTTAGTGGGAGGAGGTTACAATGAGCAGTTCTTC. The whole variable domain, filled in from reference TRBV11-3 and TRBJ2-1, reads EAGVVQSPRYKIIEKKQPVAFWCNPISGHNTLYWYLQNLGQGPELLIRYENEEAVDDSQLPKDRFSAERLKGVDSTLKIQPAELGDSAVYLCASSLVGGGYNEQFFGPGTRLTVL.

This chain uses TRBV5-1 with TRBJ2-2, with TRBD2 matching over 12 bases. Germline values: CDR1 SGHRS, CDR2 YFSETQ. After removal of 3 bases from V and 5 bases from J, the junction contained 5 bases not matched to a gene. The CDR3 has 16 amino acids. The CDR3 region is CASSSGLAGWTGELFF. The CDR3 DNA sequence: TGCGCCAGCAGCTCCGGACTAGCGGGGTGGACCGGGGAGCTGTTTTTT. Filled out from reference TRBV5-1 and TRBJ2-2, the complete variable domain reads KAGVTQTPRYLIKTRGQQVTLSCSPISGHRSVSWYQQTPGQGLQFLFEYFSETQRNKGNFPGRFSGRQFSNSRSEMNVSTLELGDSALYLCASSSGLAGWTGELFFGEGSRLTVL.